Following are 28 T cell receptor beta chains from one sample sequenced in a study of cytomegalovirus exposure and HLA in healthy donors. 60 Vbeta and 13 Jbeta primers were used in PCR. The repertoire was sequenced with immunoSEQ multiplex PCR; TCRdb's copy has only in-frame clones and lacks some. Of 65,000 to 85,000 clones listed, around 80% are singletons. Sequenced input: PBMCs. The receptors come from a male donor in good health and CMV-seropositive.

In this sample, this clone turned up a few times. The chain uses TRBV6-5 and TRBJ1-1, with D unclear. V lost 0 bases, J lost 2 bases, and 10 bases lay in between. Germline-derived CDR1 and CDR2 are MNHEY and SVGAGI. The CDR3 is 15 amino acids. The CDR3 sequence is CASSYSQWTNTEAFF. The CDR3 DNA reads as TGTGCCAGCAGTTACTCACAGTGGACTAACACTGAAGCTTTCTTT.

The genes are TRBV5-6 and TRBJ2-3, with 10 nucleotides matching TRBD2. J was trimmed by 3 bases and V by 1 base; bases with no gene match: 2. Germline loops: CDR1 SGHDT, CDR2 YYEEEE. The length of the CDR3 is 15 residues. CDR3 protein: CASSLTGLATDTQYF. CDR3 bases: TGTGCCAGCAGCTTGACGGGACTAGCGACAGATACGCAGTATTTT. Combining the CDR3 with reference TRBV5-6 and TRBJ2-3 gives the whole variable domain DAGVTQSPTHLIKTRGQQVTLRCSPKSGHDTVSWYQQALGQGPQFIFQYYEEEERQRGNFPDRFSGHQFPNYSSELNVNALLLGDSALYLCASSLTGLATDTQYFGPGTRLTVL.

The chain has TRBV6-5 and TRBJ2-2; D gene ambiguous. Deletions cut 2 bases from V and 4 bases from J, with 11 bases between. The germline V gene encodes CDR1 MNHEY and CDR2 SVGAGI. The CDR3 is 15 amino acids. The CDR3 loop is CASSYIGPSTGELFF. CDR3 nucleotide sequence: TGTGCCAGCAGTTACATTGGCCCAAGCACCGGGGAGCTGTTTTTT.

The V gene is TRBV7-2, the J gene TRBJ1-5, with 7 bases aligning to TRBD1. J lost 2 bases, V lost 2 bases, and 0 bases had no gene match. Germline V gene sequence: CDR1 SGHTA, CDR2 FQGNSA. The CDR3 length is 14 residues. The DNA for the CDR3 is TGTGCCAGCAGCTTAACAGGGGGCAATCAGCCCCAGCATTTT. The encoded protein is CASSLTGGNQPQHF.

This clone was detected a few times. CDR3 in DNA: TGTGCCAGCAGCTTGGCGGGGCTCGGGGAGACCCAGTACTTC. Amino acids: CASSLAGLGETQYF. The chain recombines TRBV7-7 with TRBJ2-5, with D possibly being TRBD2 (6 bases). There are 14 residues in the CDR3. Looked up from germline, CDR1 is SSHAT and CDR2 is FNYEAQ (reference sequence). Between the trimmed V and J ends, which lost 3 bases and 5 bases, there was a span of 13 bases. Combining the CDR3 with reference TRBV7-7 and TRBJ2-5 gives the whole variable domain GAGVSQSPRYKVTKRGQDVTLRCDPISSHATLYWYQQALGQGPEFLTYFNYEAQPDKSGLPSDRFSAERPEGSISTLTIQRTEQRDSAMYRCASSLAGLGETQYFGPGTRLLVL.

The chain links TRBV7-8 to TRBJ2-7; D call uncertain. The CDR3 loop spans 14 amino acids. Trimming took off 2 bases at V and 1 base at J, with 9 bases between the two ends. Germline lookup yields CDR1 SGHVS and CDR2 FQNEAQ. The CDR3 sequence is CASSLQPGSYEQYF. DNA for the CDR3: TGTGCCAGCAGCTTACAACCAGGTTCCTACGAGCAGTACTTC.

The CDR3 region has the DNA TGTGCCAGCAGCCCCCGGCAGGGGGCTGGGGACACTGAAGCTTTCTTT. This encodes CASSPRQGAGDTEAFF. V usage is TRBV9 and J usage is TRBJ1-1; 8 bases map to TRBD1. The length of the CDR3 is 16 residues. CDR1 SGDLS and CDR2 YYNGEE come from the germline V gene. V was clipped by 4 bases and J by 3 bases; unmatched bases: 11.

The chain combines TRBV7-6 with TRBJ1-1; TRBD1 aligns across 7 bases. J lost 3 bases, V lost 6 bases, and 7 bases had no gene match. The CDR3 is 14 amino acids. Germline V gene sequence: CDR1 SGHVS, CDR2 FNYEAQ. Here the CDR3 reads CASSIEGADTEAFF. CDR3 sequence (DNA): TGTGCCAGCAGTATAGAGGGGGCCGACACTGAAGCTTTCTTT.

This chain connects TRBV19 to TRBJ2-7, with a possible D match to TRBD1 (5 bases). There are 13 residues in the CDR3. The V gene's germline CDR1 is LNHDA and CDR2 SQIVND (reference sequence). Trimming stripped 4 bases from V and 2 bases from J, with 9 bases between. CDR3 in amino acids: CASSTQAAYEQYF. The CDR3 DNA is TGTGCCAGTAGTACACAGGCCGCCTACGAGCAGTACTTC.

This chain's CDR3 is CASSSFTSGNGGGELFF. The CDR3 region has the DNA TGTGCCAGCAGCTCCTTTACTAGCGGGAACGGGGGCGGGGAGCTGTTTTTT. This chain joins TRBV7-3 and TRBJ2-2; 10 bases map to TRBD2. With 4 bases clipped from V and 7 bases from J, the junction kept 12 bases outside the gene matches. Germline CDR1 is SGHTA and CDR2 is FQGTGA. The CDR3 is 17 residues long.

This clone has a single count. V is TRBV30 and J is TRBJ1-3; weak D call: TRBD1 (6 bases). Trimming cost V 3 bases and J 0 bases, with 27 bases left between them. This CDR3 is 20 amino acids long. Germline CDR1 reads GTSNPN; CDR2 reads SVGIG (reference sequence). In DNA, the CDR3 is TGTGCCTGGAGCGGCGTGACCTTTGGTTTCACAGGGTCCTCTGGAAACACCATATATTTT. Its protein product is CAWSGVTFGFTGSSGNTIYF. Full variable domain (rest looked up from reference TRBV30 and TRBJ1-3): SQTIHQWPATLVQPVGSPLSLECTVEGTSNPNLYWYRQAAGRGLQLLFYSVGIGQISSEVPQNLSASRPQDRQFILSSKKLLLSDSGFYLCAWSGVTFGFTGSSGNTIYFGEGSWLTVV.

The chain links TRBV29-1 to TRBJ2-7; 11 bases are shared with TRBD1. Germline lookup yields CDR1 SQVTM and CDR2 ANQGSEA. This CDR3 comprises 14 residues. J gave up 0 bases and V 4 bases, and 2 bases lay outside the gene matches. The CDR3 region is CSVVDRGLSYEQYF. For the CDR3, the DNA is TGCAGCGTTGTGGACAGGGGGCTCTCCTACGAGCAGTACTTC.

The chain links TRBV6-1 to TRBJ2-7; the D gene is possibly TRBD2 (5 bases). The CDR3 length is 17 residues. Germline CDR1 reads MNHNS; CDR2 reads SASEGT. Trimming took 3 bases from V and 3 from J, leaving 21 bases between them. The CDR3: CASSEFPSSLKGYEQYF. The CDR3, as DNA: TGTGCCAGCAGTGAGTTCCCTAGCTCCCTGAAAGGCTACGAGCAGTACTTC.

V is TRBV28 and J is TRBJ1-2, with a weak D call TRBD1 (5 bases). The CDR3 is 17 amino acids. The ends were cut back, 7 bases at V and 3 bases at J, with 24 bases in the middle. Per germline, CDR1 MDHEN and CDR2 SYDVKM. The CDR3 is CASIPGGGGPAYYGYTF. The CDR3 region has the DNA TGTGCCAGCATACCGGGGGGGGGAGGCCCGGCGTACTATGGCTACACCTTC.

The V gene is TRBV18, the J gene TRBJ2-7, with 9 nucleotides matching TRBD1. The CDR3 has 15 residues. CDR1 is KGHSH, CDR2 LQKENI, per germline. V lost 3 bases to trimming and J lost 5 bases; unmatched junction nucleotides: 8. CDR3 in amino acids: CASSPLGQGRNEQYF. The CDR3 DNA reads TGTGCCAGCTCACCCCTGGGACAGGGTAGAAACGAGCAGTACTTC. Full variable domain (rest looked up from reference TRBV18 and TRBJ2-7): NAGVMQNPRHLVRRRGQEARLRCSPMKGHSHVYWYRQLPEEGLKFMVYLQKENIIDESGMPKERFSAEFPKEGPSILRIQQVVRGDSAAYFCASSPLGQGRNEQYFGPGTRLTVT.

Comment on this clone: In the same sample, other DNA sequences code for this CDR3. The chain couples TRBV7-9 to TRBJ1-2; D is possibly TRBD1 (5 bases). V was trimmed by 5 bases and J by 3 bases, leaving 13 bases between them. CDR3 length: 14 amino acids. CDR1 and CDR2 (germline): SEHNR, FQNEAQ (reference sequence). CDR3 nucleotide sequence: TGTGCCAGCAGCCCCACCGGGGGGGACTATGGCTACACCTTC. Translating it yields CASSPTGGDYGYTF.

CDR3 in DNA: TGTGCCAGCAGCCCTGGGAGGGGTAGCAATCAGCCCCAGCATTTT. This codes for CASSPGRGSNQPQHF. The chain has TRBV6-5 and TRBJ1-5; D perhaps matches TRBD1 (5 bases). Germline V lookup: CDR1 MNHEY, CDR2 SVGAGI. Trimming took off 6 bases at V and 0 bases at J, with 12 bases between the two ends. The length of the CDR3 is 15 residues.

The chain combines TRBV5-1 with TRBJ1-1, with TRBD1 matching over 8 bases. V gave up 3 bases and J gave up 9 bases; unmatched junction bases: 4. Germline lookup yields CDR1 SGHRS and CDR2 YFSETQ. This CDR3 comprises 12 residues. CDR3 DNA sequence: TGCGCCAGCAGCTATGGACAGGGAAAAGCTTTCTTT. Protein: CASSYGQGKAFF.

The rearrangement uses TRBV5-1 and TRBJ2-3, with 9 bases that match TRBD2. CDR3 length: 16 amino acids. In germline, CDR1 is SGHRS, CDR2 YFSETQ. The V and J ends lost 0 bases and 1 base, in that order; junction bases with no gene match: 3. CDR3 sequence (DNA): TGCGCCAGCAGCTTGGGCGGGAGGGCAGGCACAGATACGCAGTATTTT. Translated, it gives CASSLGGRAGTDTQYF.

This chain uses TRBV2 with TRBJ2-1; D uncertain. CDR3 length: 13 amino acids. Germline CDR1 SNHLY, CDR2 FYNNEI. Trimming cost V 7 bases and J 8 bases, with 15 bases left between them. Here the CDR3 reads CASNPNSIDEQFF. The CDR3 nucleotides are TGTGCCAGCAATCCTAACAGTATCGATGAGCAGTTCTTC.

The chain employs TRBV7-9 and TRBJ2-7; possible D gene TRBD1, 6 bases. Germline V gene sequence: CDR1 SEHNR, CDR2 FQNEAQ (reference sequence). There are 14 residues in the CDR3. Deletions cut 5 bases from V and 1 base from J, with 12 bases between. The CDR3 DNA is TGTGCCAGCAGCCAACCTCAGGGGTCCTACGAGCAGTACTTC. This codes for CASSQPQGSYEQYF.

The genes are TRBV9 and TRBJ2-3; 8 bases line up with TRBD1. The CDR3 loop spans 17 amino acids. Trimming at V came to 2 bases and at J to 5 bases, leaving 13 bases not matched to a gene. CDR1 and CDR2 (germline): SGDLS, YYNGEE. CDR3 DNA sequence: TGTGCCAGCAGCGTGGAGCCCGGGACAGGTGGTCGAGATACGCAGTATTTT. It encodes CASSVEPGTGGRDTQYF.

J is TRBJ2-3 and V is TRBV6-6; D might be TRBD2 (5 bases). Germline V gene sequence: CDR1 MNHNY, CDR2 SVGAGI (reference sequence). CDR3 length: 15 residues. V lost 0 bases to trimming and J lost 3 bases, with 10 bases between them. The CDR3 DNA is TGTGCCAGCAGTTACTCGTTTGGGAGTACAGATACGCAGTATTTT. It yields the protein CASSYSFGSTDTQYF.

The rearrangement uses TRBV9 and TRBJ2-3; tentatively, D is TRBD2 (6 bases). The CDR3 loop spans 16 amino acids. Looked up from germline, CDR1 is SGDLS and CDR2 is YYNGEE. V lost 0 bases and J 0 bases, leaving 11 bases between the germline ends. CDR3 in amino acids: CASSVVGGLSTDTQYF. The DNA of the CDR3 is TGTGCCAGCAGCGTAGTTGGGGGACTTAGCACAGATACGCAGTATTTT.

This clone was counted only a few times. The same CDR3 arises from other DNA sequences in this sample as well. The CDR3 DNA follows: TGTGCCAGCACTTCGACAGATACGCAGTATTTT. Protein product: CASTSTDTQYF. The chain combines TRBV27 with TRBJ2-3; D unclear. There are 11 residues in the CDR3. CDR1 and CDR2 (germline): MNHEY, SMNVEV (reference sequence). Trimming removed 7 bases at V and 3 bases at J, with 5 bases between.

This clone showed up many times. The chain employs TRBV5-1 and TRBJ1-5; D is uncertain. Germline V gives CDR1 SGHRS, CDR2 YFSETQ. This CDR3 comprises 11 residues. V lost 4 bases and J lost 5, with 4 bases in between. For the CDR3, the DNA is TGCGCCAGCAGCCCCTATCAGCCCCAGCATTTT. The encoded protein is CASSPYQPQHF.

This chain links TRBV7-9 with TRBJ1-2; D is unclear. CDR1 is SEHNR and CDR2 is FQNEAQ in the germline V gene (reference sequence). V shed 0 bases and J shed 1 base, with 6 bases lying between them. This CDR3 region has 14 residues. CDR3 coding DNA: TGTGCCAGCAGCTTAGCGGGCAGTAACTATGGCTACACCTTC. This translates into CASSLAGSNYGYTF.

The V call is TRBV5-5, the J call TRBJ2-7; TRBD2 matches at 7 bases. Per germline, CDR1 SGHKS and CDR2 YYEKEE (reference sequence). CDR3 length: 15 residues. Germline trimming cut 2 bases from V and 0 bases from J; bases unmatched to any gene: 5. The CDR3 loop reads CASSFRGGPSYEQYF. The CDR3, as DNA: TGTGCCAGCAGCTTTCGCGGGGGTCCCTCCTACGAGCAGTACTTC.